The clone carrying this TCR beta chain has more than one count but fewer than ten. Its antigen is not identified. Reverse transcribing all isolated RNA meant expressed TCRB transcripts were sequenced. Some clones are missing from TCRdb's copy, which holds only in-frame ones; the method was immunoSEQ multiplex PCR. The top ten clones hold roughly 0.54% of a sample with about 390,000 clones, 9.6% of them seen once. Between the trimmed V and J ends, which lost 4 bases and 0 bases, there was a span of 6 bases. The CDR3 consists of 13 residues. Germline CDR1 reads MNHEY; CDR2 reads SVGAGI. This sample is drawn from a study of beta chain features in type 1 diabetes. Study-wide points: Within each of all four CD4+ subsets, Type 1 diabetes patients had TCRB CDR3s that were moderately but significantly shorter.

The genes are TRBV6-5 and TRBJ1-2, with D uncertain. This clonotype originated in a man between 25 and 39 years old with type 1 diabetes. The sample was central memory CD4+ T cells from blood. The CDR3 sequence is CASSSTSNYGYTF. Written as DNA, the CDR3 is TGTGCCAGCAGTTCGACATCTAACTATGGCTACACCTTC.